This T cell receptor beta chain was obtained from a study of shared clonotypes between healthy human individuals. Study-wide points: It was the non-shared clonotypes that had lower generation probabilities than clonotypes shared by all four donors.

The germline V gene has CDR1 SGHDN and CDR2 FVKESK. The V gene end was trimmed by 6 bases and the J gene end by 8 bases; junction bases not matched to a gene: 12. The CDR3 has 14 residues. This was a deep-level run. TCRdb's table, derived via immunoSEQ multiplex PCR, lists solely in-frame clones and lacks some. The table has more than 400,000 clones, roughly 95% seen once. As regards this clone: Its antigen is unknown.

The material sequenced was naive CD4+ T cells sorted from blood. Described subset: CD45RA+ positively selected. V gene TRBV14 combines with J gene TRBJ1-1; 7 nucleotides line up with TRBD1. The clonotype comes from a woman aged 25-40 years in good health. The CDR3 DNA follows: TGTGCCAGCAGACAAATGACAGGGCCGGGGGAAGCTTTCTTT. Amino acid sequence: CASRQMTGPGEAFF.